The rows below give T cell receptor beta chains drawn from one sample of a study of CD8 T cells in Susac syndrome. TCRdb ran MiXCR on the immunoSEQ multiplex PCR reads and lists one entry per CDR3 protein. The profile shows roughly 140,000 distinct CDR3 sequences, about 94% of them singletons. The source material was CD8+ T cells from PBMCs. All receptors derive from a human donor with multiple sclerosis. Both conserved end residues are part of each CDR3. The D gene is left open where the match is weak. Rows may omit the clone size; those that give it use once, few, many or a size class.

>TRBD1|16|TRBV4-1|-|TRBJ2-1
CASSLGQGGSYNEQFF
TGCGCCAGCAGCCTCGGACAGGGGGGCTCCTACAATGAGCAGTTCTTC
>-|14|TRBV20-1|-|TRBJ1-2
CSPAGTGHYYGYTF
TGCAGTCCCGCTGGAACAGGGCATTACTATGGCTACACCTTC
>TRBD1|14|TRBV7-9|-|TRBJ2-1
CASSSRDRYNEQFF
TGTGCCAGCAGCTCCCGGGACAGGTACAATGAGCAGTTCTTC
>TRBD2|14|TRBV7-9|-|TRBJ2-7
CASSEGEGNYEQYF
TGTGCCAGCAGCGAAGGGGAGGGCAACTACGAGCAGTACTTC
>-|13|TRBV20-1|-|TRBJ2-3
CSARPVSTDTQYF
TGCAGTGCTAGACCCGTAAGCACAGATACGCAGTATTTT
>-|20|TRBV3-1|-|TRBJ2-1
CASSQGTGGAGLGSVLEQFF
TGTGCCAGCAGCCAGGGAACAGGGGGCGCGGGACTAGGCTCGGTATTAGAGCAGTTCTTC
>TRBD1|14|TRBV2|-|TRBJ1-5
CASRGQGTNQPQHF
TGTGCCAGCAGGGGACAGGGTACCAATCAGCCCCAGCATTTT
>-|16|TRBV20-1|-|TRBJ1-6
CSARDNGGAYNSPLHF
TGCAGTGCTAGAGATAACGGGGGCGCGTATAATTCACCCCTCCACTTT
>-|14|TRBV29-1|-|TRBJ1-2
CSVAVGQFKYGYTF
TGCAGCGTCGCAGTCGGACAGTTCAAATATGGCTACACCTTC
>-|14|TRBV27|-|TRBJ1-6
CASSRVVNNSPLHF
TGTGCCAGCAGCAGGGTTGTGAATAATTCACCCCTCCACTTT
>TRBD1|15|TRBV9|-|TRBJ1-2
CASSVGDRERVSYTF
TGTGCCAGCAGCGTAGGGGACAGGGAAAGGGTGAGCTACACCTTC
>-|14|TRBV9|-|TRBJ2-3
CASSPPGGTDTQYF
TGTGCCAGCAGCCCCCCCGGGGGCACAGATACGCAGTATTTT
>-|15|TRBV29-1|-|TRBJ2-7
CSVEGLVGGPYEQYF
TGCAGCGTTGAAGGATTGGTAGGGGGTCCCTACGAGCAGTACTTC
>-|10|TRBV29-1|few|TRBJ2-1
CSVGLNEQFF
TGCAGCGTTGGACTCAATGAGCAGTTCTTC
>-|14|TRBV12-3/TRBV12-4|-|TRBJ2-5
CASSAITSRETQYF
TGTGCCAGCAGTGCCATAACTAGCCGGGAGACCCAGTACTTC
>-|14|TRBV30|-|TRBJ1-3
CAWSPLDGGNTIYF
TGTGCCTGGAGTCCACTAGACGGGGGAAACACCATATATTTT
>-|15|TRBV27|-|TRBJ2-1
CASSLTGSFYNEQFF
TGTGCCAGCAGTTTAACGGGGTCCTTCTACAATGAGCAGTTCTTC
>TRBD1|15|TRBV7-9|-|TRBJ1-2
CASSSQGAGYYGYTF
TGTGCCAGCAGTTCACAGGGGGCTGGGTACTATGGCTACACCTTC
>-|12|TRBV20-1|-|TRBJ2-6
CSARAGANVLTF
TGCAGTGCTAGGGCTGGGGCCAACGTCCTGACTTTC
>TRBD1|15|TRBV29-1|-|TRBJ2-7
CSVGGRQGAPYEQYF
TGCAGCGTTGGGGGTCGACAGGGGGCTCCCTACGAGCAGTACTTC
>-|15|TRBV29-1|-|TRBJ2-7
CSVVLLWGVGYEQYF
TGCAGCGTTGTGTTGCTCTGGGGGGTCGGATACGAGCAGTACTTC
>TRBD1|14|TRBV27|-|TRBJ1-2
CASMDRGLNYGYTF
TGTGCCAGCATGGACAGGGGGCTTAACTATGGCTACACCTTC
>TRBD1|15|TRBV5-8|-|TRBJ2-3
CASSAGQGAGDTQYF
TGTGCCAGCAGCGCCGGACAGGGGGCAGGGGATACGCAGTATTTT
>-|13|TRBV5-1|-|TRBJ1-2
CASSFLGSGDYTF
TGCGCCAGCAGCTTTTTAGGGTCCGGAGACTACACCTTC
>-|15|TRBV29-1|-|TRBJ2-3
CSVALGERDTDTQYF
TGCAGCGTGGCCTTAGGAGAGCGAGACACAGATACGCAGTATTTT
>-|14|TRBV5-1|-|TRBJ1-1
CASSLADGNGEAFF
TGCGCCAGCAGCCTAGCTGACGGCAACGGTGAAGCTTTCTTT
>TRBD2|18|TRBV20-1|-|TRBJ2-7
CSARIKPGLAGNSYEQYF
TGCAGTGCTAGGATTAAACCGGGACTAGCGGGGAACTCCTACGAGCAGTACTTC
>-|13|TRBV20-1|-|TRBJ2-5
CSARFQGQETQYF
TGCAGTGCGAGGTTTCAGGGTCAAGAGACCCAGTACTTC
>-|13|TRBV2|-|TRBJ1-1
CASPRDPNTEAFF
TGTGCCAGCCCTAGAGACCCGAACACTGAAGCTTTCTTT
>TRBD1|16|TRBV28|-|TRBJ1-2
CASSLPYSGQGDGYTF
TGTGCCAGCAGTTTACCCTATTCCGGACAGGGGGATGGCTACACCTTC
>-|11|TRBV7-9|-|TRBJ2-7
CASSPHYEQYF
TGTGCCAGCAGCCCACACTACGAGCAGTACTTC
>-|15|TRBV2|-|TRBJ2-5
CASGIPRGRGETQYF
TGTGCCAGCGGAATACCCCGGGGGCGAGGGGAGACCCAGTACTTC